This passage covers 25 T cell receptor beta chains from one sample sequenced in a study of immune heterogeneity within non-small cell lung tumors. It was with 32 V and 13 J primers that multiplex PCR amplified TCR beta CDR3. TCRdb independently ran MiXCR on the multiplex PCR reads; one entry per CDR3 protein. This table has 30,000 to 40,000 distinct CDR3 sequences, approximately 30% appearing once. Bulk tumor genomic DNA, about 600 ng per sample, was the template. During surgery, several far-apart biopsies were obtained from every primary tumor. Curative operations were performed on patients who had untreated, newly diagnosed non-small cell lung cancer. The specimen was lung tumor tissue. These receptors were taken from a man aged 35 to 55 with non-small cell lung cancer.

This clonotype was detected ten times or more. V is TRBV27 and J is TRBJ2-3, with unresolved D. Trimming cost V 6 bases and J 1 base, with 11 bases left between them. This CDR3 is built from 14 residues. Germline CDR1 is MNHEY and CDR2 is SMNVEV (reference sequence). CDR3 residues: CASRFRMGTDTQYF. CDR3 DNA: TGTGCCAGCAGATTTAGGATGGGCACAGATACGCAGTATTTT.

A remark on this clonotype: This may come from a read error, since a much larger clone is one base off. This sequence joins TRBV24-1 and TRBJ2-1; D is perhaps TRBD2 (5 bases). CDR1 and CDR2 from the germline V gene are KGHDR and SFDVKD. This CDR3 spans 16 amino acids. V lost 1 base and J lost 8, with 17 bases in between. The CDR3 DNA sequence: TGTGCCACCAGTGATTTCGGTAGAGGGAGCGGCTATGAGCAGTTCTTC. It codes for CATSDFGRGSGYEQFF.

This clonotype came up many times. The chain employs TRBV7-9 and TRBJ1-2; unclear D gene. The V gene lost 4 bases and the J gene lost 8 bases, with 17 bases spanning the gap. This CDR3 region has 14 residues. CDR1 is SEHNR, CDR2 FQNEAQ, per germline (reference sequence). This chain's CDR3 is CASSYQAGSGGYTF. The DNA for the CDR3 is TGTGCCAGCAGCTACCAGGCAGGATCGGGCGGCTACACCTTC.

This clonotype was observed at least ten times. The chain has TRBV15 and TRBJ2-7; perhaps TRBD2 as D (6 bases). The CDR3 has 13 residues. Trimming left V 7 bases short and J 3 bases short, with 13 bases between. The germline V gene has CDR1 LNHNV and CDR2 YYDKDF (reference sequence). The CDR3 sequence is CATNSAGNYEQYF. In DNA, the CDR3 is TGTGCCACCAATTCCGCGGGGAACTACGAGCAGTACTTC.

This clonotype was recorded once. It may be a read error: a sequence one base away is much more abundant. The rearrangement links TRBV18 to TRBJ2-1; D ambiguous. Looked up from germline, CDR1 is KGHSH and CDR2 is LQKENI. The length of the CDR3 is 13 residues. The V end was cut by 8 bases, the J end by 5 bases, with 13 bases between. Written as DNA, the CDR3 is TGTGCCAGCGCATATGCGAGCGACAATGAGCAGTTCTTC. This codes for CASAYASDNEQFF.

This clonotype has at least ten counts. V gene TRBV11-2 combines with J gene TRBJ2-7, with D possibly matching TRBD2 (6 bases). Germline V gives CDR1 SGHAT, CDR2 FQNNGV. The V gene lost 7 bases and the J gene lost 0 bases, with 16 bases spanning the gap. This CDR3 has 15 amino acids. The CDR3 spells CASTPWRASSYEQYF. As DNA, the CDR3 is TGTGCCAGCACCCCCTGGAGGGCAAGCTCCTACGAGCAGTACTTC.

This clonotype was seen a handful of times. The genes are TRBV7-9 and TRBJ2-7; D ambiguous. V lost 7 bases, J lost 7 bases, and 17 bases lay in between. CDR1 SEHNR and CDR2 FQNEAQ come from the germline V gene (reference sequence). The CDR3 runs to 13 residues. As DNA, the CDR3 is TGTGCCAGCACCTCAGAGCCCAGAGGAGAGCAGTACTTC. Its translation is CASTSEPRGEQYF.

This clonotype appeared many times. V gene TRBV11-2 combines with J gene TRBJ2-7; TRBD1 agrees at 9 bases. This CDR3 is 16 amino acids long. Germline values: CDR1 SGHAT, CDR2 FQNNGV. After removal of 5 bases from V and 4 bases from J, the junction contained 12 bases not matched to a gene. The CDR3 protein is CASSPSSGTGSYEQYF. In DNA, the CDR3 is TGTGCCAGCAGCCCTTCCTCCGGGACAGGGAGTTACGAGCAGTACTTC.

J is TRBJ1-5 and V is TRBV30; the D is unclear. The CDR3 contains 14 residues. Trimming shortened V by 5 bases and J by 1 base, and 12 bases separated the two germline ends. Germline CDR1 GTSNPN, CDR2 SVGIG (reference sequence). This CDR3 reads CAWGTLMSNQPQHF. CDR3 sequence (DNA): TGTGCCTGGGGAACGTTGATGAGCAATCAGCCCCAGCATTTT.

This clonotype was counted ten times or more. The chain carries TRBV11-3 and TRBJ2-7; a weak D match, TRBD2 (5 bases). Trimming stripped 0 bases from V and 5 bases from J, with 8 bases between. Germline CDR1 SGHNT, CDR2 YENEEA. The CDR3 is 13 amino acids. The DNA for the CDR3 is TGTGCCAGCAGCTTAGAGGCGGGCCACGAGCAGTACTTC. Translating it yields CASSLEAGHEQYF.

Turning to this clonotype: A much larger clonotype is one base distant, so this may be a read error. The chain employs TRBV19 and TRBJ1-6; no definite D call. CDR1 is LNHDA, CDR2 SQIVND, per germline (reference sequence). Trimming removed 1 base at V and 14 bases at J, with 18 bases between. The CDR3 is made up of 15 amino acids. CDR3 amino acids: CASSIGARTESTLHF. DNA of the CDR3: TGTGCCAGTAGTATAGGCGCTCGTACGGAGTCAACCCTCCACTTT.

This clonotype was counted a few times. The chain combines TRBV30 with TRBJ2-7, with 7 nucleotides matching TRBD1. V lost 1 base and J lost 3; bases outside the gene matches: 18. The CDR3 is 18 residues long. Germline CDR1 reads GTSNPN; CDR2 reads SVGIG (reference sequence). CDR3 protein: CAWSGETGSLTGVYEQYF. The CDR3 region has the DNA TGTGCCTGGAGTGGCGAGACAGGGTCCCTCACAGGGGTCTACGAGCAGTACTTC. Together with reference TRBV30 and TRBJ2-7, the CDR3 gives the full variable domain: SQTIHQWPATLVQPVGSPLSLECTVEGTSNPNLYWYRQAAGRGLQLLFYSVGIGQISSEVPQNLSASRPQDRQFILSSKKLLLSDSGFYLCAWSGETGSLTGVYEQYFGPGTRLTVT.

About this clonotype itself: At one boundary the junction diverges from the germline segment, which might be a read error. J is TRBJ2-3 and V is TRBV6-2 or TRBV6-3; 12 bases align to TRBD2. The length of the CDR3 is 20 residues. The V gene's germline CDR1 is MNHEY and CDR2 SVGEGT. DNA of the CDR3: TGTGCCAGGAGTTACGGAAGACTAGCGGGAGATTTTAAGGTCGCGGATACGCAGTATTTT. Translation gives CARSYGRLAGDFKVADTQYF.

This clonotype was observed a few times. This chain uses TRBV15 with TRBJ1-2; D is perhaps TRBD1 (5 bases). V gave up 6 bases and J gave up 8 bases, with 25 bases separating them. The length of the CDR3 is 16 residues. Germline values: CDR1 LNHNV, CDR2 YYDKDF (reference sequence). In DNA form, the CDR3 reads TGTGCCACCAGAAGGGAATCTGGGACCGGATTTTCCGGCTACACCTTC. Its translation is CATRRESGTGFSGYTF.

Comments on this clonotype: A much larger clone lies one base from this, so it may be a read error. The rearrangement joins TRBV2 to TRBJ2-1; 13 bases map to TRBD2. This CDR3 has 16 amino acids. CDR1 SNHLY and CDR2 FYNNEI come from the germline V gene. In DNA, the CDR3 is TGTGACAGCAGTGTATCCCGGACTAGCGGGAGTAATGAGCAGTTCTTC. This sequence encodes CDSSVSRTSGSNEQFF.

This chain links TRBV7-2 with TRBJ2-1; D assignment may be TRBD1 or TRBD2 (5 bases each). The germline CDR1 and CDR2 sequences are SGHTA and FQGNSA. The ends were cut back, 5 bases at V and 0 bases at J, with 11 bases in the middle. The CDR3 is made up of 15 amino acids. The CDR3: CASSPRGLSYNEQFF. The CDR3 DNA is TGTGCCAGCAGCCCGAGGGGCCTCTCCTACAATGAGCAGTTCTTC.

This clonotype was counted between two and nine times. Here the CDR3 reads CASSGDRGNEQFF. The CDR3 DNA reads as TGTGCCAGCAGTGGGGACAGGGGCAATGAGCAGTTCTTC. The chain has TRBV2 and TRBJ2-1, with TRBD1 matching 10 bases. Trimming took 4 bases from V and 6 from J; bases not matched to a gene: 0. CDR1 is SNHLY and CDR2 is FYNNEI in the germline V gene. This CDR3 region has 13 residues.

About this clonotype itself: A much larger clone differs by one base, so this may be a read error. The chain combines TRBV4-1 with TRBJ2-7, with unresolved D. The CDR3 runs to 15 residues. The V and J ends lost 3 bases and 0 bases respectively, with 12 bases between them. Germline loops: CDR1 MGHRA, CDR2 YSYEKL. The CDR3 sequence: CASSHTVHSSYEQYF. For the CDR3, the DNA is TGCGCCAGCAGCCATACGGTACATAGCTCCTACGAGCAGTACTTC.

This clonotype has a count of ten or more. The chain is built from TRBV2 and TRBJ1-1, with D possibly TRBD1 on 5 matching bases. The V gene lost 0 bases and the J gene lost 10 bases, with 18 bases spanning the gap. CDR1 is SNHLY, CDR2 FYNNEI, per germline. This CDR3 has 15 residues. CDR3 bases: TGTGCCAGCAGTGAAGCGGTTTTGTTGGGGCTTTCAGCTTTCTTT. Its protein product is CASSEAVLLGLSAFF. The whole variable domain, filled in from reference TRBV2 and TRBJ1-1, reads EPEVTQTPSHQVTQMGQEVILRCVPISNHLYFYWYRQILGQKVEFLVSFYNNEISEKSEIFDDQFSVERPDGSNFTLKIRSTKLEDSAMYFCASSEAVLLGLSAFFGQGTRLTVV.

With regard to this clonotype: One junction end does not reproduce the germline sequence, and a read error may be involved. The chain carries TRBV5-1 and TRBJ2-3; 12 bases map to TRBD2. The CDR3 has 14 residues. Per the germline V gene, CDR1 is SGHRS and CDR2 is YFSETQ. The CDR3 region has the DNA TGCGCCAACAGCCAGGGACTAGCGGGAGATACGCAGTATTTT. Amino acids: CANSQGLAGDTQYF.

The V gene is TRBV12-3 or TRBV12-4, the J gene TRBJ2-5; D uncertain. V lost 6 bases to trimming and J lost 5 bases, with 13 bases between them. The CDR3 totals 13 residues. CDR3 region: CASRGGGLETQYF. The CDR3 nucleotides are TGTGCCAGCAGGGGTGGTGGGTTGGAGACCCAGTACTTC.

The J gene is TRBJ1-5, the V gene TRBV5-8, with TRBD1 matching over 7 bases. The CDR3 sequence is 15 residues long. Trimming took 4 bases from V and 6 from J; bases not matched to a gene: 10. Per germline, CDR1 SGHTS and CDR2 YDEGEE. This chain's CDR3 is CASSADRLPFQPQHF. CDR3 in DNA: TGTGCCAGCAGCGCGGACAGGCTCCCGTTTCAGCCCCAGCATTTT.

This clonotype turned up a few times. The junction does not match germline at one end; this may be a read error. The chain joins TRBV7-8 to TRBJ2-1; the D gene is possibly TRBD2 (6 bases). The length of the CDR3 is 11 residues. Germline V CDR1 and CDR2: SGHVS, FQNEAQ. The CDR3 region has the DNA TGTGCCAGCAGCTTAGGGGACTTCCAAGCCTTC. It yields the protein CASSLGDFQAF.

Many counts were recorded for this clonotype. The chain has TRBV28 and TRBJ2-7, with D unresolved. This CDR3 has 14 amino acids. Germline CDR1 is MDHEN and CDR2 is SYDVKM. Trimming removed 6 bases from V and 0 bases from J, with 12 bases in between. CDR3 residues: CASRSSVGSYEQYF. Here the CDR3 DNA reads TGTGCCAGCAGGTCTTCTGTGGGCTCCTACGAGCAGTACTTC.

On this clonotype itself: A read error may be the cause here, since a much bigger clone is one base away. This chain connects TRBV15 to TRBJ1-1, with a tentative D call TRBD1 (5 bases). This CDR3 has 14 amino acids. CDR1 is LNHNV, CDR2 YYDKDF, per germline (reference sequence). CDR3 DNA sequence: TGTGCCTCCAGCATAGGGGAGGGTGACACTGAAGCTTTCTTT. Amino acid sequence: CASSIGEGDTEAFF.